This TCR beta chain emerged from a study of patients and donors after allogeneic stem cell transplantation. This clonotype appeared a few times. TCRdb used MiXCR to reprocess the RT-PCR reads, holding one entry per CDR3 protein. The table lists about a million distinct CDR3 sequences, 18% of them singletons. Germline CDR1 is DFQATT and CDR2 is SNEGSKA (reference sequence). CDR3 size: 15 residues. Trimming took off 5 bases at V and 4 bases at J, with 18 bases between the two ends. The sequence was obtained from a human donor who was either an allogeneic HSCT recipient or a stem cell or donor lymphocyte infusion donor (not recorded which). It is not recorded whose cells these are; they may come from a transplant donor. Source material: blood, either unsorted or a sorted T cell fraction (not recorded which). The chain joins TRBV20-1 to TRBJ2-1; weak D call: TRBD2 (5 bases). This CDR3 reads CSAQPLDWKYNEQFF. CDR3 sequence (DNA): TGCAGTGCTCAACCTCTGGACTGGAAGTACAATGAGCAGTTCTTC.